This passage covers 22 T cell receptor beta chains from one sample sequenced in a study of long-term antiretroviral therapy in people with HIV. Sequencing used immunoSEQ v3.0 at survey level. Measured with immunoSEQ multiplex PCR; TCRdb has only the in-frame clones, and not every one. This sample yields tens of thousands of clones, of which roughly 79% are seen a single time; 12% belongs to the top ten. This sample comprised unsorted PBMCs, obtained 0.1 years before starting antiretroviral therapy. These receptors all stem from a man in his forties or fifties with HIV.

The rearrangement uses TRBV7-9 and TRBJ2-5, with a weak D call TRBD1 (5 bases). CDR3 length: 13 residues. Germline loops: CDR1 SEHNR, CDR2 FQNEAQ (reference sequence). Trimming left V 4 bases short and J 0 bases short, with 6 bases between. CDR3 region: CASSSGYQETQYF. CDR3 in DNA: TGTGCCAGCAGCTCAGGGTACCAAGAGACCCAGTACTTC.

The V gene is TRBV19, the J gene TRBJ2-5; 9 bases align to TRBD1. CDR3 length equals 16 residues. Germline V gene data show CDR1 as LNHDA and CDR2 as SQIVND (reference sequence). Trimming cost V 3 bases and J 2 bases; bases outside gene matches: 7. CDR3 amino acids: CASSMPTGGAQETQYF. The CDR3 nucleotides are TGTGCCAGTAGTATGCCGACAGGGGGGGCACAAGAGACCCAGTACTTC.

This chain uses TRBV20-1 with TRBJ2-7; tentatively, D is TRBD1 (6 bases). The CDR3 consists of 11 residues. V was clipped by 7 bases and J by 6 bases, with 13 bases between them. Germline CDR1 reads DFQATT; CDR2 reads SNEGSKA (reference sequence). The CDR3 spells CSVWGQVEQYF. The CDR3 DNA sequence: TGCAGTGTTTGGGGACAAGTCGAGCAGTACTTC.

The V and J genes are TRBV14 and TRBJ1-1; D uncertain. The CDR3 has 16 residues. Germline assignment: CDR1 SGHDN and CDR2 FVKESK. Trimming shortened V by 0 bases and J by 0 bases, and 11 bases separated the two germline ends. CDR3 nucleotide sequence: TGTGCCAGCAGCCAAGATCCGCCACCCATGAACACTGAAGCTTTCTTT. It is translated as CASSQDPPPMNTEAFF.

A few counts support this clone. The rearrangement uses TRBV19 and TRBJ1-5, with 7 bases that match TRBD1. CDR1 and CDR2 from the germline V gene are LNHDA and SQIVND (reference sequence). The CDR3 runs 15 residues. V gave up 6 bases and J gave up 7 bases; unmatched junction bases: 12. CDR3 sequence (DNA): TGTGCCAGTAGCCCGACAGGGTCGTTTTTGCAGCCCCAGCATTTT. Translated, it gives CASSPTGSFLQPQHF.

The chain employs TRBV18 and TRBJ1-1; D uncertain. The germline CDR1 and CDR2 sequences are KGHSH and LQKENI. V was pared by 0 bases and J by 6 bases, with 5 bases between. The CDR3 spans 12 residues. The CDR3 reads CASSPPGPEAFF. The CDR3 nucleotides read TGTGCCAGCTCACCACCGGGCCCTGAAGCTTTCTTT.

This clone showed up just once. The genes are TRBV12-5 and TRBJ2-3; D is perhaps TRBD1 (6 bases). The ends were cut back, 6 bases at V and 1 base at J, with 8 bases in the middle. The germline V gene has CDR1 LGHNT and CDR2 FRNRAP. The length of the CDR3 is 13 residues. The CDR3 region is CASGSGGTDTQYF. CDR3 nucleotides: TGTGCTAGTGGATCAGGGGGCACAGATACGCAGTATTTT.

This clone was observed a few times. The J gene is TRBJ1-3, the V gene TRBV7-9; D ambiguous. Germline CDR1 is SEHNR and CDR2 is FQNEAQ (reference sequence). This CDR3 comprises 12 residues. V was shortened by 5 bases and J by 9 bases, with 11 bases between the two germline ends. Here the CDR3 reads CASSDLVGTIYF. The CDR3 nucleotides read TGTGCCAGCAGCGATCTTGTTGGCACCATATATTTT.

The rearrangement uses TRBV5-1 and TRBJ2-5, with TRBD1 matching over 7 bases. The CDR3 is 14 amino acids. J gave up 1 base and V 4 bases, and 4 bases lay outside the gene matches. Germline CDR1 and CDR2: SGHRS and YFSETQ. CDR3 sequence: CASSTTGPQETQYF. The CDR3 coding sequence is TGCGCCAGCAGCACGACAGGGCCCCAAGAGACCCAGTACTTC.

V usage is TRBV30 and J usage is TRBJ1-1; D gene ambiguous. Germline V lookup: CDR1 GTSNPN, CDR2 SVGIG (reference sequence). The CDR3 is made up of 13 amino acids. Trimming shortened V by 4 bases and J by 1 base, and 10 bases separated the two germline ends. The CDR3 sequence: CAWKEASNTEAFF. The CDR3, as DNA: TGTGCCTGGAAGGAGGCTTCGAACACTGAAGCTTTCTTT.

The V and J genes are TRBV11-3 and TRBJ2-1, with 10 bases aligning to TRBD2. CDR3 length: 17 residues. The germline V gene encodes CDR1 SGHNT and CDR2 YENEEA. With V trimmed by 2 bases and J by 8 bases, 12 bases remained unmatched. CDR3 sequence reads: CASSLNSLGLAWDEQFF. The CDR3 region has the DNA TGTGCCAGCAGCTTAAATTCCCTGGGACTAGCGTGGGATGAGCAGTTCTTC.

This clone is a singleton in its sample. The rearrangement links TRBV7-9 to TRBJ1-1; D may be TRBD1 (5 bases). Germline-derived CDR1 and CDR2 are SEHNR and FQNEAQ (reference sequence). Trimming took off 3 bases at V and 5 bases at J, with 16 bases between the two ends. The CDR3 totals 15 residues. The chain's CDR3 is CASSFSAGTGTEAFF. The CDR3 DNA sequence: TGTGCCAGCAGCTTTTCGGCAGGGACTGGAACTGAAGCTTTCTTT.

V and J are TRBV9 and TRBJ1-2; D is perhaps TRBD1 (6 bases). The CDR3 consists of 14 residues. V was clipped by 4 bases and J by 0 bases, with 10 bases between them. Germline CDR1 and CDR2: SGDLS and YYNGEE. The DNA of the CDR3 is TGTGCCAGCAGCCTCAGGACAGCTAACTATGGCTACACCTTC. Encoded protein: CASSLRTANYGYTF.

CDR3 residues: CASSLVGGGAYNEQFF. CDR3 bases: TGTGCCAGCAGCTTAGTAGGAGGGGGCGCTTACAATGAGCAGTTCTTC. The chain recombines TRBV7-2 with TRBJ2-1; D possibly corresponds to TRBD1 (7 bases). Looked up from germline, CDR1 is SGHTA and CDR2 is FQGNSA. The CDR3 totals 16 residues. V was clipped by 1 base and J by 4 bases, with 14 bases between them.

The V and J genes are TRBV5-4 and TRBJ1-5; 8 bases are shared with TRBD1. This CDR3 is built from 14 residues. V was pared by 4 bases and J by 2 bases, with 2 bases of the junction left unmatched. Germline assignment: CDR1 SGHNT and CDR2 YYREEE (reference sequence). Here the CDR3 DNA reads TGTGCCAGCAGCGACAGGGGTGGCAATCAGCCCCAGCATTTT. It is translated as CASSDRGGNQPQHF.

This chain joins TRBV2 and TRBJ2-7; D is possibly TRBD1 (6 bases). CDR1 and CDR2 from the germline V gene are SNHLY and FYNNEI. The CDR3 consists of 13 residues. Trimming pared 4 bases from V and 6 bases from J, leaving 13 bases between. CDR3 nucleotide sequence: TGTGCCAGCAGTGTCCACAGGGTTCCCGAGCAGTACTTC. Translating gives CASSVHRVPEQYF.

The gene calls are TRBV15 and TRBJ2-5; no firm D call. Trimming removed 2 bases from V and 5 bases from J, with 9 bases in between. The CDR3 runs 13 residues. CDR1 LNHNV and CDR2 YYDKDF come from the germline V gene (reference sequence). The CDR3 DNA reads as TGTGCCACCAGCAGATATGAAAGGGAGACCCAGTACTTC. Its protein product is CATSRYERETQYF.

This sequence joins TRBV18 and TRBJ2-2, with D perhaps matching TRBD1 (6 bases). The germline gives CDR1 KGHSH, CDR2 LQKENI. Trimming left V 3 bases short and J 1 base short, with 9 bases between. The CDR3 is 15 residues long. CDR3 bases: TGTGCCAGCTCACCCGACAGGCTGAACACCGGGGAGCTGTTTTTT. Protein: CASSPDRLNTGELFF.

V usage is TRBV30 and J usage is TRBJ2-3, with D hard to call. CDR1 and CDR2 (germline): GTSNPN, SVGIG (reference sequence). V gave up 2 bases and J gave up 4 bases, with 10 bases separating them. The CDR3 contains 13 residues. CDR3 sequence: CAWSWKVADTQYF. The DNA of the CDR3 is TGTGCCTGGAGTTGGAAAGTAGCAGATACGCAGTATTTT.

The CDR3 nucleotides read TGTGCCAGCAGCAGTCGCCAGGGGGCCCCTAATGAAAAACTGTTTTTT. Translated: CASSSRQGAPNEKLFF. This chain uses TRBV7-9 with TRBJ1-4, with TRBD1 matching over 8 bases. CDR3 length: 16 amino acids. Trimming took 5 bases from V and 3 from J; bases not matched to a gene: 8. CDR1 is SEHNR and CDR2 is FQNEAQ in the germline V gene (reference sequence).

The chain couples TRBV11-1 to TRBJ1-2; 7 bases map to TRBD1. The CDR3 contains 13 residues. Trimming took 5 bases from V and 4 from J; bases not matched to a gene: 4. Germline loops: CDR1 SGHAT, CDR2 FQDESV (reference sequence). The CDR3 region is CASSGRDSYGYTF. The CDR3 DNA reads TGTGCCAGCAGCGGTCGGGACAGCTATGGCTACACCTTC. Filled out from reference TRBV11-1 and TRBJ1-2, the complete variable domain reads EAEVAQSPRYKITEKSQAVAFWCDPISGHATLYWYRQILGQGPELLVQFQDESVVDDSQLPKDRFSAERLKGVDSTLKIQPAELGDSAMYLCASSGRDSYGYTFGSGTRLTVV.

The CDR3 reads CASSGTGASLYTEAFF. CDR3 DNA: TGTGCCAGCAGTGGGACAGGGGCCAGTTTGTATACTGAAGCTTTCTTT. J is TRBJ1-1 and V is TRBV6-1, with TRBD1 matching 9 bases. The CDR3 is made up of 16 amino acids. Germline V gene lookup returns CDR1 MNHNS and CDR2 SASEGT. J gave up 5 bases and V 4 bases, and 11 bases lay outside the gene matches.